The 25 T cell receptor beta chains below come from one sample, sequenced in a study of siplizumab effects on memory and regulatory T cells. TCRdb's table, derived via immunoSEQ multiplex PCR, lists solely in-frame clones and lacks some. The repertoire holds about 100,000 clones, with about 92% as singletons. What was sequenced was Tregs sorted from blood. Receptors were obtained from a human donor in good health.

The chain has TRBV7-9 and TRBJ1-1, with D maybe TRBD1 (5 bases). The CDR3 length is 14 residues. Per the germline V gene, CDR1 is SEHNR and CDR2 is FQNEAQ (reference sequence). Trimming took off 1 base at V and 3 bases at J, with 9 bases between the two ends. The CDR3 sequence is CASSLDPGDTEAFF. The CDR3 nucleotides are TGTGCCAGCAGCTTAGATCCGGGGGACACTGAAGCTTTCTTT.

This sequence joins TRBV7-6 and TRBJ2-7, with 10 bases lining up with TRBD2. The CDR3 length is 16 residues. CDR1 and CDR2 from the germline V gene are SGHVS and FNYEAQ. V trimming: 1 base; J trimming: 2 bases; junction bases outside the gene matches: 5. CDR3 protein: CASSLEVGLAAYEQYF. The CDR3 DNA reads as TGTGCCAGCAGCTTAGAAGTCGGACTAGCGGCCTACGAGCAGTACTTC.

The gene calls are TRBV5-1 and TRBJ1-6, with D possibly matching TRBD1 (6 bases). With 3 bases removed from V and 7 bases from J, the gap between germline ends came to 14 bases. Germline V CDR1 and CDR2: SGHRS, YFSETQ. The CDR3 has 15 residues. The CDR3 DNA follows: TGCGCCAGCAGCTACGGGACACTTGAGAATTCACCCCTCCACTTT. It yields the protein CASSYGTLENSPLHF.

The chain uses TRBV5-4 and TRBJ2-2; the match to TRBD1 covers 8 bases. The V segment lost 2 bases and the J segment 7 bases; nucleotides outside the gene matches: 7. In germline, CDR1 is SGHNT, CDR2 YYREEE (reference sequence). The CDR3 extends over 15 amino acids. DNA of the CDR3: TGTGCCAGCAGCTTAACTCAGGGGGCTGGCGGGGAGCTGTTTTTT. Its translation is CASSLTQGAGGELFF. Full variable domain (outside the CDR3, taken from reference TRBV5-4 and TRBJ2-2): ETGVTQSPTHLIKTRGQQVTLRCSSQSGHNTVSWYQQALGQGPQFIFQYYREEENGRGNFPPRFSGLQFPNYSSELNVNALELDDSALYLCASSLTQGAGGELFFGEGSRLTVL.

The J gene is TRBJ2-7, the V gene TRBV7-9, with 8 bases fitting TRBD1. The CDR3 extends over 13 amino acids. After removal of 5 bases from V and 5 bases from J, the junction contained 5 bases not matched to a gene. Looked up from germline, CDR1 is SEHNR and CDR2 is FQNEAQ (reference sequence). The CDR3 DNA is TGTGCCAGCAGCCCACGGGGACAGGACGAGCAGTACTTC. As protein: CASSPRGQDEQYF.

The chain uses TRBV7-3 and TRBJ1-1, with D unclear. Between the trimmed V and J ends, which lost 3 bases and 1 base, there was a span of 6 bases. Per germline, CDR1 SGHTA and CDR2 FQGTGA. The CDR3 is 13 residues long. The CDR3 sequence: CASSFSKNTEAFF. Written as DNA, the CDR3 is TGTGCCAGCAGCTTTTCAAAGAACACTGAAGCTTTCTTT.

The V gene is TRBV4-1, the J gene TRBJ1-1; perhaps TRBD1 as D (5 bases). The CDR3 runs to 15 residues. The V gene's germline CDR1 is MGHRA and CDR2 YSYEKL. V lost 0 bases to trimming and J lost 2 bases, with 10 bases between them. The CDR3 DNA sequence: TGCGCCAGCAGCCAAGAACAGGCCAGAAACACTGAAGCTTTCTTT. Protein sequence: CASSQEQARNTEAFF.

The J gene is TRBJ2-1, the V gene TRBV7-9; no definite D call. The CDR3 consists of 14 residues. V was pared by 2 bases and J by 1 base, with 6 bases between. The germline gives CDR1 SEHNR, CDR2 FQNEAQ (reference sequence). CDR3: CASSLTGSYNEQFF. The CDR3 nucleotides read TGTGCCAGCAGCTTAACTGGATCCTACAATGAGCAGTTCTTC.

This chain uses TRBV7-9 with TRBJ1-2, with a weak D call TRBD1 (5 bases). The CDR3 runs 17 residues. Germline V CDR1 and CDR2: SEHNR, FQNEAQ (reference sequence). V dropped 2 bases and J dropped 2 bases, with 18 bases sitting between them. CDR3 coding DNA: TGTGCCAGCAGCTTAAGCCCGCGGGGGGGAGCGAACTATGGCTACACCTTC. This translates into CASSLSPRGGANYGYTF.

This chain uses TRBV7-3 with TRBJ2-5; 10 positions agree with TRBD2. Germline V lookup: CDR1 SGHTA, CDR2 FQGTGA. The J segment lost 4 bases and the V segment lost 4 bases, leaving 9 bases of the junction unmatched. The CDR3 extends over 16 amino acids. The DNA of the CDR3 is TGTGCCAGCAGCTCCTCAGCGGGAGGGCCGGGAGAGACCCAGTACTTC. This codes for CASSSSAGGPGETQYF.

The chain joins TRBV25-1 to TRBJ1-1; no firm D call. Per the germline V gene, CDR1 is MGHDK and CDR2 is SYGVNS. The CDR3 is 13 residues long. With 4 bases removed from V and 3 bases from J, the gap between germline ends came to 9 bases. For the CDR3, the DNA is TGTGCCAGCAGTGTCCTACAGCACACTGAAGCTTTCTTT. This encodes CASSVLQHTEAFF.

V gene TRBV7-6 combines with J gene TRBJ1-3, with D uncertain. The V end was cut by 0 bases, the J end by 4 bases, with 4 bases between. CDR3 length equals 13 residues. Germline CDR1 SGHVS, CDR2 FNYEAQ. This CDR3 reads CASSLAGGNTIYF. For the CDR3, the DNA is TGTGCCAGCAGCTTAGCAGGAGGAAACACCATATATTTT. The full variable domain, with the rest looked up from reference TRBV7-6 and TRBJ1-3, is GAGVSQSPRYKVTKRGQDVALRCDPISGHVSLYWYRQALGQGPEFLTYFNYEAQQDKSGLPNDRFSAERPEGSISTLTIQRTEQRDSAMYRCASSLAGGNTIYFGEGSWLTVV.

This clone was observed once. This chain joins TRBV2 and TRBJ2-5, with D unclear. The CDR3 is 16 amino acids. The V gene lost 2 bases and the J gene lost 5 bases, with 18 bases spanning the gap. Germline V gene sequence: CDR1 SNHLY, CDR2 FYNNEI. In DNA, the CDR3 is TGTGCCAGCAGTGAAAACGCCCTATCTGAATACGAGACCCAGTACTTC. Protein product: CASSENALSEYETQYF. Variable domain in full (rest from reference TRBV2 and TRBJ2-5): EPEVTQTPSHQVTQMGQEVILRCVPISNHLYFYWYRQILGQKVEFLVSFYNNEISEKSEIFDDQFSVERPDGSNFTLKIRSTKLEDSAMYFCASSENALSEYETQYFGPGTRLLVL.

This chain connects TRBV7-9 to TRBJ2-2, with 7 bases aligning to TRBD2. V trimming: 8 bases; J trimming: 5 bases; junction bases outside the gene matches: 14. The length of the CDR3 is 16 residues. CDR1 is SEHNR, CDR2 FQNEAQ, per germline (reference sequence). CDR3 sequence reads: CASGETSVAGTGELFF. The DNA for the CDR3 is TGTGCCAGCGGGGAAACTTCGGTAGCGGGTACCGGGGAGCTGTTTTTT.

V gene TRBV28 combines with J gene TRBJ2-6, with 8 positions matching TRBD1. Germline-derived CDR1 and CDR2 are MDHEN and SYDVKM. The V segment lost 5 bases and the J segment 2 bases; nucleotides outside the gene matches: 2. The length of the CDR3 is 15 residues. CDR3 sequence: CASSPGGAGANVLTF. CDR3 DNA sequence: TGTGCCAGCAGTCCAGGGGGCGCTGGGGCCAACGTCCTGACTTTC.

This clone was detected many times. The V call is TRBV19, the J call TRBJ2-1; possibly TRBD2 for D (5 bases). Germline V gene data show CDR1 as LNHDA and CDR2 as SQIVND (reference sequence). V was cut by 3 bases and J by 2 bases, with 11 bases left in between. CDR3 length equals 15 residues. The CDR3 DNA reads TGTGCCAGTAGTATTTCGCGGGCCGCCTACAATGAGCAGTTCTTC. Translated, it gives CASSISRAAYNEQFF.

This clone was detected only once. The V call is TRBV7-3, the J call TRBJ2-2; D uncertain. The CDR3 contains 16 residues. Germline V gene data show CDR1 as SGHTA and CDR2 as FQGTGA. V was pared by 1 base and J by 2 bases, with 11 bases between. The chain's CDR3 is CASSLSLAPNTGELFF. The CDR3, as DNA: TGTGCCAGCAGCTTAAGCTTAGCTCCTAACACCGGGGAGCTGTTTTTT.

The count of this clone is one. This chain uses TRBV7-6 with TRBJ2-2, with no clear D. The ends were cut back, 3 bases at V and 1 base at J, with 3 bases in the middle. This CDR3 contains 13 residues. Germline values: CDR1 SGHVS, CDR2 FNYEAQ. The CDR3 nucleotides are TGTGCCAGCAGCTTGGGGAACACCGGGGAGCTGTTTTTT. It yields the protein CASSLGNTGELFF.

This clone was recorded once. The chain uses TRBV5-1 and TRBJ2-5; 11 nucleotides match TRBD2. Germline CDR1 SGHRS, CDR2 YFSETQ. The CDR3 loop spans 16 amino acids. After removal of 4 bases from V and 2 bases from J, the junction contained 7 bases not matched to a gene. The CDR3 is CASSPIIAGGQETQYF. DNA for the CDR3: TGCGCCAGCAGCCCAATCATAGCGGGAGGGCAAGAGACCCAGTACTTC.

The CDR3 spells CASRDTSLSVDTQYF. CDR3 nucleotide sequence: TGTGCCAGCAGAGATACCTCGTTATCGGTAGATACGCAGTATTTT. V and J are TRBV6-6 and TRBJ2-3; no reliable D call. CDR3 length: 15 residues. V lost 6 bases and J lost 5, with 18 bases in between. From germline, CDR1 is MNHNY and CDR2 SVGAGI (reference sequence).

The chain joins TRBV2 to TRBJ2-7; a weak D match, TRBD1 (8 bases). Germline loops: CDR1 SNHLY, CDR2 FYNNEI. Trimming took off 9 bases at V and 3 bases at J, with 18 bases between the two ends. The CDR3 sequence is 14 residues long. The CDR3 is CARDRDPGGYEQYF. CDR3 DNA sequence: TGTGCCAGGGACAGGGATCCGGGAGGCTACGAGCAGTACTTC.

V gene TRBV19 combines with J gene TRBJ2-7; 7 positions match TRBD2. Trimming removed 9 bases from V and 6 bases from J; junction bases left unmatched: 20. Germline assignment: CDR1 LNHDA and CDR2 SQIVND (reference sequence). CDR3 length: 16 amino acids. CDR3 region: CASGRGGNSLFFEQYF. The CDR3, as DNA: TGTGCCAGCGGACGGGGAGGGAACAGTCTCTTCTTCGAGCAGTACTTC.

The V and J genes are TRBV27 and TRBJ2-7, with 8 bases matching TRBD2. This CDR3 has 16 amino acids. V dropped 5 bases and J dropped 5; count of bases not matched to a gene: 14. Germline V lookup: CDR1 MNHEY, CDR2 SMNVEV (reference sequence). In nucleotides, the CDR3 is TGTGCCAGCAGTAATCACCTTCGACTAGCGCCTAACGAGCAGTACTTC. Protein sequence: CASSNHLRLAPNEQYF.

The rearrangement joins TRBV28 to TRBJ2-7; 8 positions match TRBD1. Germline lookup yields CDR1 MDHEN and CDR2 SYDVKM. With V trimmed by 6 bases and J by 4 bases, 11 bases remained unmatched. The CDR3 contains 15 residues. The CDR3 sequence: CASRATDRANYEQYF. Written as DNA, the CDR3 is TGTGCCAGCAGGGCGACGGACAGGGCTAATTACGAGCAGTACTTC.

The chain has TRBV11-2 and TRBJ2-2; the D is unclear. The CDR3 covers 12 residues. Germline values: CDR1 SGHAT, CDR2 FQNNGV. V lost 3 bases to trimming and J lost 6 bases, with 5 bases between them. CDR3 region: CASSFISGELFF. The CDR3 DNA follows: TGTGCCAGCAGCTTCATATCCGGGGAGCTGTTTTTT.